The 4 T cell receptor beta chains reported below all come from one sample, sequenced in a study of T cell repertoires in cytomegalovirus infection. These receptors' targets are unknown. TCRdb called the reads again in MiXCR, with one record for every CDR3 protein. The sample consists of approximately 730,000 distinct CDR3 sequences, 25% to 30% of them appearing once. This sample comprised cultured CD8+ T cells from PBMCs, obtained from culture after CMV antigen stimulation. The receptors originated from a human donor in good health (CMV status not recorded). Some clones in this sample may be carry-over from other donors' samples.

This clonotype occurred many times. The CDR3 here is CASSFTGTYNEQFF. For the CDR3, the DNA is TGTGCCAGCAGCTTTACCGGGACGTACAATGAGCAGTTCTTC. The V gene is TRBV7-2, the J gene TRBJ2-1; possibly TRBD1 or TRBD2 for D (5 bases each). The CDR3 sequence is 14 residues long. Trimming took off 3 bases at V and 4 bases at J, with 10 bases between the two ends. CDR1 and CDR2 (germline): SGHTA, FQGNSA. The variable domain in full, completed from reference TRBV7-2 and TRBJ2-1, reads GAGVSQSPSNKVTEKGKDVELRCDPISGHTALYWYRQSLGQGLEFLIYFQGNSAPDKSGLPSDRFSAERTGGSVSTLTIQRTQQEDSAVYLCASSFTGTYNEQFFGPGTRLTVL.

V is TRBV7-9 and J is TRBJ2-2, with D perhaps matching TRBD2 (5 bases). With 5 bases removed from V and 6 bases from J, the gap between germline ends came to 10 bases. Germline CDR1 SEHNR, CDR2 FQNEAQ (reference sequence). The CDR3 extends over 13 amino acids. CDR3 loop: CASSHPGSGELFF. In DNA form, the CDR3 reads TGTGCCAGCAGCCACCCGGGGTCCGGGGAGCTGTTTTTT.

The CDR3 DNA follows: TGTGCCAGCAGTCCCCCGGGGGGCCAGGGGGCTGGCTATGGCTACACCTTC. This codes for CASSPPGGQGAGYGYTF. J is TRBJ1-2 and V is TRBV25-1; TRBD1 agrees at 8 bases. V lost 5 bases and J lost 4; bases outside the gene matches: 15. CDR1 MGHDK and CDR2 SYGVNS come from the germline V gene. The CDR3 runs 17 residues.

The rearrangement uses TRBV27 and TRBJ1-6, with 7 bases matching TRBD1. The CDR3 contains 15 residues. Trimming took 6 bases from V and 7 from J; bases not matched to a gene: 9. Germline V CDR1 and CDR2: MNHEY, SMNVEV (reference sequence). CDR3 region: CASSIQGKRNSPLHF. DNA of the CDR3: TGTGCCAGCAGCATACAGGGGAAAAGGAATTCACCCCTCCACTTT.